This T cell receptor (beta chain) emerged from a study of T-cell memory formation after mild COVID-19. Study-level background: Across donors, TCR clusters were largely donor specific.

TCRdb independently ran MiXCR on the 5' RACE reads; one entry per CDR3 protein. The sample has 450,000 to 650,000 distinct CDR3 sequences; about 20% are singletons. The specimen was PBMCs or a T cell subset sorted from them (not recorded which). The TCR sequence derives from an adult woman who had mild COVID-19 (a few samples of this study predate the infection). Cell type and time point are not known.

For the CDR3, the DNA is TGTGCCAGTGGACAGCCCCTGGTTGAAGCTTTCTTT. Its translation: CASGQPLVEAFF. V is TRBV25-1 and J is TRBJ1-1; TRBD1 is a possible D gene (6 bases). Germline CDR1 MGHDK, CDR2 SYGVNS. V lost 9 bases and J 7 bases, leaving 15 bases between the germline ends. The CDR3 covers 12 residues.